The text below deals with one T cell receptor (beta chain). Germline V gene lookup returns CDR1 MNHNY and CDR2 SVGAGI (reference sequence). The length of the CDR3 is 14 residues. The V segment lost 6 bases and the J segment 5 bases; nucleotides outside the gene matches: 8. Per the original data handling: For nucleated cells, counts were estimated from reference gene primer amplification. Using immunoSEQ multiplex PCR, the repertoire was profiled, and TCRdb retains in-frame clones only, with some absent. V, J and clone size were drawn from that table, and D and trimming were deduced from the DNA. This repertoire shows 70,000 to 95,000 clones, around 89% found once; its top ten account for approximately 13%. The sample belongs to a study of blood T cell repertoires in COVID-19. Study-level background: The United States, Italy and Spain provided the acute and convalescent COVID-19 samples. From T cells, B-cell-depleted T cells, or PBMCs came the material, which was cDNA or gDNA.

This clonotype was obtained from a man in his sixties or seventies with active or convalescent COVID-19. This chain uses TRBV6-6 with TRBJ2-5; 8 bases fit TRBD1. The material sequenced was peripheral blood. In DNA form, the CDR3 reads TGTGCCAGCAGAGTGGACAGGGCTAGGGAGACCCAGTACTTC. This gives the protein CASRVDRARETQYF.